This T cell receptor (beta chain) was sequenced in a study of quantifying T cell responses using KT2 cells. In the study overall: RNA was reverse transcribed with TCR alpha and beta constant-region primers.

Germline V gene lookup returns CDR1 MNHEY and CDR2 SVGEGT. V shed 7 bases and J 2 bases; nucleotides not matched to a gene: 11. The CDR3 runs to 16 residues. Each cDNA got a UMI-containing oligo ligated at its 3' end. An equimolar mix of RC1.1 and RC1.2 primed the beta chain across TRBC1 and TRBC2. Starting with the second PCR, alpha and beta TCR chains went through separate processing. MiXCR was run by TCRdb on the UMI-ligation and nested PCR reads, yielding one entry per CDR3 protein. Here the sample spans tens of thousands of distinct CDR3 sequences, 7.3% being singletons. The sample is PBMC spiked with counted cells of clone KT2.

The TCR was taken from a human donor. V usage is TRBV6-2 or TRBV6-3 and J usage is TRBJ1-5, with 7 bases matching TRBD1. Specimen: PBMCs spiked with cells of the T cell clone KT2. The CDR3 DNA sequence: TGTGCCAGCACCGAAATAGAGGGGGCGGGCAATCAGCCCCAGCATTTT. It specifies CASTEIEGAGNQPQHF.